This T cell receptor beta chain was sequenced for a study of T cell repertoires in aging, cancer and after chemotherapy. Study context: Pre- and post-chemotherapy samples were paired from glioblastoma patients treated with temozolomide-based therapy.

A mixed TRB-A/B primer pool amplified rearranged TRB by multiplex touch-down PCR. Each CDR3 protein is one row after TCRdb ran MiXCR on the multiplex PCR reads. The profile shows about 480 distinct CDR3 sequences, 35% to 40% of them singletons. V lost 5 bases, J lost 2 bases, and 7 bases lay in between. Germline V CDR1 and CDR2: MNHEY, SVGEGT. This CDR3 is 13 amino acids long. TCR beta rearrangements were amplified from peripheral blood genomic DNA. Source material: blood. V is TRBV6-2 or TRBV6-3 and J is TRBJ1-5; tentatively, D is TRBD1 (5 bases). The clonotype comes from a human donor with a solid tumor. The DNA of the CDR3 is TGTGCCAGCAGTCGGGACGGCAATCAGCCCCAGCATTTT. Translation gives CASSRDGNQPQHF.